The present entry profiles one TCR beta chain with its context. The target antigen is unknown. Assay used: immunoSEQ multiplex PCR; TCRdb lists only in-frame clones, some missing. This sample carries more than 55,000 clones, 94% of them seen once, and the ten largest clones take about 0.63%. The record originates from a study of cytomegalovirus exposure and HLA in healthy donors. For the study at large: The use of the same platform for the approximately 110 validation repertoires and the roughly 700 first-cohort repertoires was reported by a later analysis.

There are 12 residues in the CDR3. Trimming shortened V by 9 bases and J by 10 bases, and 16 bases separated the two germline ends. CDR1 MGHDK and CDR2 SYGVNS come from the germline V gene. Study findings and constraints: In vitro experiments confirmed that three CMV-associated chains were specific for CMV antigens. Investigators reported about 160 TCR beta chains as tied to cytomegalovirus.

The donors belonged to the approximately 120-subject validation cohort, separate from the roughly 700-subject first cohort. The sequencing sample was made of PBMCs. The clonotype was recovered from a woman in her late teens or twenties in good health and CMV-seronegative. The chain recombines TRBV25-1 with TRBJ2-1; D ambiguous. The CDR3 region is CASRPQADEQFF. The CDR3 DNA follows: TGTGCCAGTCGGCCCCAGGCAGACGAGCAGTTCTTC.